These 29 T cell receptor beta chains were all obtained from the same sample, sequenced in a study of regulatory T cells in long-lasting Graves disease. As to time point: newly diagnosed GD, antithyroid drugs for less than 3 months. Making the TCR library involved RNA that had been extracted from PBMCs. Investigators prepared the TCR beta libraries by applying iRepertoire HTBI primers and Arm-PCR of CDR3 regions. TCRdb re-called the multiplex PCR reads through MiXCR, storing one row per CDR3 protein. Of about 430,000 distinct CDR3 sequences listed, approximately 15% are singletons. This same sample was also taken into another study, of T cells in Graves' hyperthyroidism and ophthalmopathy.

Specimen: peripheral blood mononuclear cells (PBMCs), collected at new diagnosis, from a patient treated with antithyroid drugs. These receptors originate from a woman between 40 and 55 years old with Graves disease.

Only a few counts were recorded for this clonotype. V usage is TRBV28 and J usage is TRBJ1-1, with D perhaps TRBD1 (5 bases). V was trimmed by 5 bases and J by 0 bases, leaving 19 bases between them. Looked up from germline, CDR1 is MDHEN and CDR2 is SYDVKM. CDR3 size: 17 residues. The CDR3 region has the DNA TGTGCCAGCAGTCTTTCGGGAGGGGCGATCATGAACACTGAAGCTTTCTTT. Protein product: CASSLSGGAIMNTEAFF. The full variable domain, with the rest looked up from reference TRBV28 and TRBJ1-1, is DVKVTQSSRYLVKRTGEKVFLECVQDMDHENMFWYRQDPGLGLRLIYFSYDVKMKEKGDIPEGYSVSREKKERFSLILESASTNQTSMYLCASSLSGGAIMNTEAFFGQGTRLTVV.

This clonotype occurred a few times. The chain joins TRBV29-1 to TRBJ1-2, with D maybe TRBD1 (5 bases). V shed 0 bases and J shed 2 bases, with 10 bases lying between them. Germline V gives CDR1 SQVTM, CDR2 ANQGSEA. The CDR3 consists of 14 residues. CDR3: CSVEDQWGNYGYTF. The CDR3 nucleotides are TGCAGCGTTGAAGATCAATGGGGGAACTATGGCTACACCTTC.

The V gene is TRBV18, the J gene TRBJ2-7; 9 bases are a match to TRBD1. CDR3 size: 15 residues. Germline loops: CDR1 KGHSH, CDR2 LQKENI. V dropped 6 bases and J dropped 6; count of bases not matched to a gene: 12. The CDR3 sequence: CASSQIGQGKAEQYF. CDR3 nucleotides: TGTGCCAGCTCTCAGATAGGACAGGGGAAGGCCGAGCAGTACTTC.

This clonotype has just a few counts. The chain couples TRBV6-5 to TRBJ2-3; 11 bases are shared with TRBD2. This CDR3 region has 17 residues. Per germline, CDR1 MNHEY and CDR2 SVGAGI. J gave up 5 bases and V 2 bases, and 9 bases lay outside the gene matches. DNA of the CDR3: TGTGCCAGCAGTTACCGACCTCTAGCGGGAGGTAAAGATACGCAGTATTTT. Protein: CASSYRPLAGGKDTQYF.

This clonotype has ten or more counts. This chain uses TRBV28 with TRBJ2-5; 12 bases are a match to TRBD2. CDR3 size: 16 residues. V dropped 2 bases and J dropped 1; count of bases not matched to a gene: 2. From germline, CDR1 is MDHEN and CDR2 SYDVKM. CDR3 amino acids: CASSLASGRAQETQYF. As DNA, the CDR3 is TGTGCCAGCAGTTTAGCTAGCGGGAGGGCCCAAGAGACCCAGTACTTC.

This clonotype was observed many times. The rearrangement joins TRBV19 to TRBJ1-4, with a tentative D call TRBD1 (5 bases). The ends were cut back, 7 bases at V and 7 bases at J, with 13 bases in the middle. This CDR3 has 13 amino acids. CDR1 and CDR2 from the germline V gene are LNHDA and SQIVND (reference sequence). CDR3 sequence: CASTGGALEKLFF. The CDR3 DNA reads TGTGCCAGTACGGGAGGGGCGCTTGAAAAACTGTTTTTT.

This clonotype was counted between two and nine times. The chain employs TRBV7-9 and TRBJ1-2, with TRBD1 as a possible D gene (6 bases). Trimming removed 0 bases from V and 6 bases from J, with 14 bases in between. CDR1 SEHNR and CDR2 FQNEAQ come from the germline V gene (reference sequence). The CDR3 contains 15 residues. For the CDR3, the DNA is TGTGCCAGCAGCTTAGCCCACAGGGTTGCAAATGGCTACACCTTC. Translated, it gives CASSLAHRVANGYTF.

This clonotype was seen ten or more times. This chain links TRBV7-9 with TRBJ2-3; 9 nucleotides agree with TRBD1. V lost 5 bases, J lost 1 base, and 7 bases stayed unmatched. Germline loops: CDR1 SEHNR, CDR2 FQNEAQ (reference sequence). CDR3 length equals 16 residues. As DNA, the CDR3 is TGTGCCAGCAGCCCCCGGACAGGGGTTGGCACAGATACGCAGTATTTT. As protein: CASSPRTGVGTDTQYF.

V gene TRBV5-1 combines with J gene TRBJ2-7, with TRBD2 matching 8 bases. J was trimmed by 0 bases and V by 0 bases; bases with no gene match: 5. CDR3 length equals 16 residues. Germline CDR1 reads SGHRS; CDR2 reads YFSETQ. CDR3 in DNA: TGCGCCAGCAGCTTGGCCGGGGGGGGGAGCTCCTACGAGCAGTACTTC. Its protein product is CASSLAGGGSSYEQYF.

With regard to this clonotype: A read error is the likely source, as a far larger clone sits one nucleotide away. The chain employs TRBV3-1 and TRBJ2-7, with TRBD2 as a possible D gene (6 bases). This CDR3 comprises 15 residues. Trimming left V 0 bases short and J 4 bases short, with 13 bases between. The germline V gene has CDR1 LGHDT and CDR2 YNNKEL (reference sequence). The CDR3 here is CASSQESSSAYEQYF. DNA for the CDR3: TGTGCCAGCAGCCAAGAATCTTCTAGCGCTTACGAGCAGTACTTC.

The chain carries TRBV7-9 and TRBJ2-4; 8 bases agree with TRBD2. Germline V gene lookup returns CDR1 SEHNR and CDR2 FQNEAQ (reference sequence). V was clipped by 1 base and J by 2 bases; unmatched bases: 4. The CDR3 is made up of 16 amino acids. CDR3 region: CASSLGVAGTKNIQYF. Here the CDR3 DNA reads TGTGCCAGCAGCTTAGGGGTAGCGGGAACCAAAAACATTCAGTACTTC.

This clonotype was counted ten times or more. This clone may be a read error of a much larger clone one base away. The rearrangement joins TRBV5-4 to TRBJ1-1; no reliable D call. Germline V lookup: CDR1 SGHNT, CDR2 YYREEE (reference sequence). There are 13 residues in the CDR3. Trimming pared 4 bases from V and 0 bases from J, leaving 7 bases between. The CDR3 bases are TGTGCCAGCAGCCCCGGGGTGAACACTGAAGCTTTCTTT. It encodes CASSPGVNTEAFF.

In this sample, this clonotype turned up many times. The V call is TRBV19, the J call TRBJ2-3; D remains unclear. Germline V gene sequence: CDR1 LNHDA, CDR2 SQIVND (reference sequence). V lost 7 bases, J lost 3 bases, and 14 bases lay in between. This CDR3 is 14 amino acids long. The CDR3 DNA follows: TGTGCCAGTAAGTCCGAAATATGGACAGATACGCAGTATTTT. It encodes CASKSEIWTDTQYF. Combining the CDR3 with reference TRBV19 and TRBJ2-3 gives the whole variable domain DGGITQSPKYLFRKEGQNVTLSCEQNLNHDAMYWYRQDPGQGLRLIYYSQIVNDFQKGDIAEGYSVSREKKESFPLTVTSAQKNPTAFYLCASKSEIWTDTQYFGPGTRLTVL.

This chain joins TRBV9 and TRBJ2-6, with 7 bases lining up with TRBD1. The CDR3 is made up of 18 amino acids. V shed 0 bases and J 0 bases; nucleotides not matched to a gene: 6. From germline, CDR1 is SGDLS and CDR2 YYNGEE. The CDR3 DNA sequence: TGTGCCAGCAGCGTAGTTGTGGGACAGCCCTCTGGGGCCAACGTCCTGACTTTC. Amino acids: CASSVVVGQPSGANVLTF.

This clonotype turned up a few times. The rearrangement links TRBV7-2 to TRBJ1-3; tentatively, D is TRBD1 (5 bases). V was pared by 5 bases and J by 3 bases, with 17 bases between. This CDR3 has 16 residues. Germline V gene sequence: CDR1 SGHTA, CDR2 FQGNSA. CDR3 residues: CASSPPRGRDGNTIYF. In DNA, the CDR3 is TGTGCCAGCAGCCCGCCAAGGGGTCGAGATGGAAACACCATATATTTT.

In this sample, this clonotype turned up many times. The rearrangement joins TRBV15 to TRBJ2-3; D gene ambiguous. The CDR3 is made up of 11 amino acids. The V gene lost 8 bases and the J gene lost 5 bases, with 8 bases spanning the gap. The V gene's germline CDR1 is LNHNV and CDR2 YYDKDF (reference sequence). The CDR3 DNA follows: TGTGCCACCCTTCTCGGAGATACGCAGTATTTT. Translating gives CATLLGDTQYF.

This clonotype was counted many times. V and J are TRBV3-1 and TRBJ2-1, with D perhaps TRBD2 (5 bases). The length of the CDR3 is 14 residues. Germline V gene sequence: CDR1 LGHDT, CDR2 YNNKEL (reference sequence). Trimming removed 1 base at V and 6 bases at J, with 10 bases between. In nucleotides, the CDR3 is TGTGCCAGCAGCCAAGTCCGACTATCCAATGAGCAGTTCTTC. Translating it yields CASSQVRLSNEQFF.

This clonotype occurred a few times. The rearrangement uses TRBV5-4 and TRBJ1-6; 10 bases map to TRBD1. The CDR3 totals 14 residues. Germline V CDR1 and CDR2: SGHNT, YYREEE (reference sequence). V lost 3 bases and J lost 7; bases outside the gene matches: 1. CDR3 DNA sequence: TGTGCCAGCAGCTGGACAGGGGGGAATTCACCCCTCCACTTT. Amino acid sequence: CASSWTGGNSPLHF.

This clonotype was recorded many times. The J gene is TRBJ2-7, the V gene TRBV29-1; TRBD2 might be the D (6 bases). There are 15 residues in the CDR3. The germline V and J ends were trimmed by 4 bases and 0 bases, with 16 bases remaining between them. The germline CDR1 and CDR2 sequences are SQVTM and ANQGSEA. The CDR3 sequence is CSVASWTKSSYEQYF. As DNA, the CDR3 is TGCAGCGTTGCCTCTTGGACTAAAAGCTCCTACGAGCAGTACTTC.

This clonotype was seen ten or more times. The chain couples TRBV6-2 or TRBV6-3 to TRBJ2-1, with D perhaps assigned TRBD1 or TRBD2 (5 bases each). This CDR3 is 14 amino acids long. Trimming took 8 bases from V and 8 from J, leaving 19 bases between them. Germline V gives CDR1 MNHEY, CDR2 SVGEGT. CDR3 coding DNA: TGTGCCAGCTCCGTGGGGACCTTGGGCGATGAGCAGTTCTTC. This translates into CASSVGTLGDEQFF.

This clonotype was counted only a few times. This sequence joins TRBV4-1 and TRBJ1-2, with 11 bases that match TRBD1. V lost 5 bases to trimming and J lost 7 bases; unmatched junction nucleotides: 12. Germline V gene lookup returns CDR1 MGHRA and CDR2 YSYEKL. The CDR3 contains 16 residues. This CDR3 is CASSGRTGGASRGYTF. CDR3 coding DNA: TGCGCCAGCAGCGGGAGGACAGGGGGCGCTTCTCGTGGCTACACCTTC.

CDR3 bases: TGCGCCAGCAGCTTGGGCGGGGACCTCCAGCCCCAGCATTTT. Its protein product is CASSLGGDLQPQHF. The rearrangement links TRBV5-1 to TRBJ1-5, with D possibly matching TRBD1 (5 bases). Germline CDR1 reads SGHRS; CDR2 reads YFSETQ. The CDR3 contains 14 residues. Trimming took off 0 bases at V and 7 bases at J, with 11 bases between the two ends.

This chain joins TRBV6-1 and TRBJ2-1, with D unresolved. Trimming took 2 bases from V and 5 from J, leaving 7 bases between them. Germline lookup yields CDR1 MNHNS and CDR2 SASEGT. CDR3 size: 13 residues. The CDR3 nucleotides are TGTGCCAGCAGTGAACAGCGTAACAATGAGCAGTTCTTC. It yields the protein CASSEQRNNEQFF.

Only a few counts were recorded for this clonotype. The rearrangement links TRBV25-1 to TRBJ1-5, with unresolved D. V was clipped by 7 bases and J by 0 bases, with 7 bases between them. The V gene's germline CDR1 is MGHDK and CDR2 SYGVNS. The CDR3 spans 13 residues. CDR3 in amino acids: CASTMHSNQPQHF. CDR3 DNA sequence: TGTGCCAGCACTATGCATAGCAATCAGCCCCAGCATTTT.

This clonotype showed up many times. The rearrangement uses TRBV7-8 and TRBJ2-1; 8 bases map to TRBD2. CDR1 SGHVS and CDR2 FQNEAQ come from the germline V gene. The CDR3 covers 16 residues. V lost 1 base and J lost 6; bases outside the gene matches: 8. The CDR3 is CASSLDGGGVFNEQFF. The DNA of the CDR3 is TGTGCCAGCAGCTTAGACGGGGGGGGGGTTTTCAATGAGCAGTTCTTC. Variable domain in full (rest from reference TRBV7-8 and TRBJ2-1): GAGVSQSPRYKVAKRGQDVALRCDPISGHVSLFWYQQALGQGPEFLTYFQNEAQLDKSGLPSDRFFAERPEGSVSTLKIQRTQQEDSAVYLCASSLDGGGVFNEQFFGPGTRLTVL.

This clonotype was detected only a few times. The chain is built from TRBV10-2 and TRBJ2-3; 8 bases agree with TRBD2. From germline, CDR1 is WSHSY and CDR2 SAAADI. V lost 2 bases and J lost 5; bases outside the gene matches: 3. The CDR3 sequence is 14 residues long. CDR3 nucleotides: TGCGCCAGCAGTGAGGGACTAGCAAGAGATACGCAGTATTTT. Protein: CASSEGLARDTQYF.

This clonotype appeared many times. V is TRBV2 and J is TRBJ2-5; no definite D call. The CDR3 consists of 14 residues. The germline gives CDR1 SNHLY, CDR2 FYNNEI. The V end lost 4 bases, the J end lost 5 bases, and 14 bases lay between the germline ends. As DNA, the CDR3 is TGTGCCAGCAGTGGAGTGGGCACACTCGAGACCCAGTACTTC. It codes for CASSGVGTLETQYF.

This clonotype was recorded many times. The chain recombines TRBV7-9 with TRBJ1-1; D is unresolved. Trimming shortened V by 1 base and J by 5 bases, and 14 bases separated the two germline ends. The CDR3 is 15 amino acids. Germline V gives CDR1 SEHNR, CDR2 FQNEAQ (reference sequence). CDR3 nucleotide sequence: TGTGCCAGCAGCTTAGGCCGGGCCTTGGAAACTGAAGCTTTCTTT. Translation gives CASSLGRALETEAFF.

This clonotype was picked up many times. The chain has TRBV7-2 and TRBJ2-7; 8 nucleotides align to TRBD1. Germline V gene sequence: CDR1 SGHTA, CDR2 FQGNSA. This CDR3 is built from 16 residues. The V gene end was trimmed by 1 base and the J gene end by 6 bases; junction bases not matched to a gene: 11. The CDR3: CASSLVPGQGHLEQYF. As DNA, the CDR3 is TGTGCCAGCAGCTTAGTTCCTGGACAGGGCCACCTCGAGCAGTACTTC.